These 23 T cell receptor beta chains were sequenced from one sample in a study of cytomegalovirus exposure and HLA in healthy donors. 60 Vbeta and 13 Jbeta primers were used in PCR. Clones were sequenced by immunoSEQ multiplex PCR, and TCRdb holds only the in-frame ones, with some missing. The sample holds about 220,000 clones, roughly 80% seen once. Input material: PBMCs. These receptor sequences come from a woman aged 40 to 55 in good health and CMV-seropositive.

The V call is TRBV5-6, the J call TRBJ2-5; 9 nucleotides align to TRBD1. CDR3 length: 15 residues. The germline V gene encodes CDR1 SGHDT and CDR2 YYEEEE. With V trimmed by 4 bases and J by 5 bases, 9 bases remained unmatched. CDR3 protein: CASSRDRAALETQYF. CDR3 nucleotides: TGTGCCAGCAGCCGGGACAGGGCTGCATTGGAGACCCAGTACTTC.

The chain has TRBV25-1 and TRBJ2-7; 7 bases are a match to TRBD1. CDR1 and CDR2 from the germline V gene are MGHDK and SYGVNS. The CDR3 consists of 14 residues. V shed 2 bases and J 3 bases; nucleotides not matched to a gene: 4. As DNA, the CDR3 is TGTGCCAGCAGTGAAGCCGGGACAGTCTACGAGCAGTACTTC. Translating it yields CASSEAGTVYEQYF.

The chain joins TRBV7-9 to TRBJ2-3, with D tentatively TRBD2 (7 bases). This CDR3 spans 15 amino acids. Germline CDR1 reads SEHNR; CDR2 reads FQNEAQ (reference sequence). The V gene lost 8 bases and the J gene lost 2 bases, with 17 bases spanning the gap. CDR3 DNA: TGTGCCAGCCGGAAGGGGGGGAGTCCCACAGATACGCAGTATTTT. Translating it yields CASRKGGSPTDTQYF.

V gene TRBV29-1 combines with J gene TRBJ2-7; TRBD1 matches at 8 bases. CDR1 SQVTM and CDR2 ANQGSEA come from the germline V gene. With V trimmed by 2 bases and J by 0 bases, 6 bases remained unmatched. This CDR3 is 15 amino acids long. The chain's CDR3 is CSVERGQGLSYEQYF. The CDR3 DNA reads as TGCAGCGTTGAACGCGGACAGGGTCTCTCCTACGAGCAGTACTTC.

V gene TRBV7-8 combines with J gene TRBJ1-1; 9 nucleotides align to TRBD1. There are 16 residues in the CDR3. Trimming cost V 2 bases and J 6 bases; bases outside gene matches: 10. In germline, CDR1 is SGHVS, CDR2 FQNEAQ. CDR3 DNA sequence: TGTGCCAGCAGCTTAAGGAAAACAGGGGGCCCCTCTGAAGCTTTCTTT. It specifies CASSLRKTGGPSEAFF.

This chain connects TRBV6-6 to TRBJ1-3; D gene ambiguous. This CDR3 comprises 13 residues. V lost 2 bases and J 7 bases, leaving 9 bases between the germline ends. Germline CDR1 is MNHNY and CDR2 is SVGAGI (reference sequence). DNA for the CDR3: TGTGCCAGCAGTTACGACGAGGGTAACACCATATATTTT. Its translation is CASSYDEGNTIYF.

Only a few counts were recorded for this clone. V gene TRBV2 combines with J gene TRBJ2-3, with 9 bases that match TRBD2. CDR1 is SNHLY, CDR2 FYNNEI, per germline. The CDR3 has 16 residues. J gave up 8 bases and V 3 bases, and 12 bases lay outside the gene matches. Here the CDR3 DNA reads TGTGCCAGCAGTGAGGGGGTAGCGGGGGCTGGGGGTACGCAGTATTTT. Amino acid sequence: CASSEGVAGAGGTQYF.

J is TRBJ1-2 and V is TRBV5-4; D uncertain. The CDR3 is 14 amino acids. V shed 4 bases and J shed 4 bases, with 14 bases lying between them. Germline loops: CDR1 SGHNT, CDR2 YYREEE (reference sequence). Here the CDR3 DNA reads TGTGCCAGCAGCCCGGGTTTGGTGGGCTATGGCTACACCTTC. This translates into CASSPGLVGYGYTF. The whole variable domain, remainder taken from reference TRBV5-4 and TRBJ1-2, is ETGVTQSPTHLIKTRGQQVTLRCSSQSGHNTVSWYQQALGQGPQFIFQYYREEENGRGNFPPRFSGLQFPNYSSELNVNALELDDSALYLCASSPGLVGYGYTFGSGTRLTVV.

This rearrangement joins TRBV16 to TRBJ2-7; TRBD1 aligns across 9 bases. V lost 2 bases to trimming and J lost 0 bases; unmatched junction nucleotides: 2. Germline CDR1 KGHSY, CDR2 FQNENV. The CDR3 extends over 15 amino acids. CDR3 coding DNA: TGTGCCAGCAGCCAAGAGGGACAGGGCTCCTACGAGCAGTACTTC. Translated: CASSQEGQGSYEQYF.

The V call is TRBV5-1, the J call TRBJ2-5; 7 bases agree with TRBD1. CDR3 length: 15 amino acids. V dropped 7 bases and J dropped 0; count of bases not matched to a gene: 9. Germline CDR1 reads SGHRS; CDR2 reads YFSETQ. DNA of the CDR3: TGCGCCAGCGCGGAAGAACAGGGGTACCAAGAGACCCAGTACTTC. This sequence encodes CASAEEQGYQETQYF.

This chain uses TRBV30 with TRBJ2-7, with 8 bases lining up with TRBD1. Germline CDR1 and CDR2: GTSNPN and SVGIG (reference sequence). V was clipped by 3 bases and J by 4 bases; unmatched bases: 8. The CDR3 length is 14 residues. CDR3 DNA: TGTGCCTGGAGACCCAGGGACAGGACGTACGAGCAGTACTTC. As protein: CAWRPRDRTYEQYF.

The rearrangement joins TRBV7-9 to TRBJ1-1; D is ambiguous. Trimming stripped 1 base from V and 1 base from J, with 7 bases between. The CDR3 runs 14 residues. CDR1 and CDR2 (germline): SEHNR, FQNEAQ (reference sequence). The CDR3, as DNA: TGTGCCAGCAGCTTAGTGGAGGGGAACACTGAAGCTTTCTTT. Translation: CASSLVEGNTEAFF. Looking up the rest from reference TRBV7-9 and TRBJ1-1 gives the full variable domain: DTGVSQNPRHKITKRGQNVTFRCDPISEHNRLYWYRQTLGQGPEFLTYFQNEAQLEKSRLLSDRFSAERPKGSFSTLEIQRTEQGDSAMYLCASSLVEGNTEAFFGQGTRLTVV.

The V and J genes are TRBV5-4 and TRBJ1-4, with D maybe TRBD1 (6 bases). Deletions cut 2 bases from V and 8 bases from J, with 13 bases between. Per the germline V gene, CDR1 is SGHNT and CDR2 is YYREEE (reference sequence). The CDR3 has 14 amino acids. CDR3 sequence: CASSLQGGGEKLFF. DNA of the CDR3: TGTGCCAGCAGCTTACAAGGGGGTGGAGAAAAACTGTTTTTT.

This chain connects TRBV15 to TRBJ2-1; D perhaps matches TRBD1 (6 bases). CDR1 is LNHNV, CDR2 YYDKDF, per germline (reference sequence). The V end was cut by 0 bases, the J end by 15 bases, with 12 bases between. This CDR3 region has 12 residues. The CDR3 coding sequence is TGTGCCACCAGCAGAGATGAGGGGGAACCGTTCTTC. It yields the protein CATSRDEGEPFF.

J is TRBJ1-2 and V is TRBV29-1; D is unclear. This CDR3 is 15 amino acids long. V was pared by 5 bases and J by 5 bases, with 21 bases between. Germline loops: CDR1 SQVTM, CDR2 ANQGSEA. The chain's CDR3 is CSVSQLPWVEYGYTF. The CDR3 DNA is TGCAGCGTTTCACAGCTACCTTGGGTTGAGTATGGCTACACCTTC. Together with reference TRBV29-1 and TRBJ1-2, the CDR3 gives the full variable domain: SAVISQKPSRDICQRGTSLTIQCQVDSQVTMMFWYRQQPGQSLTLIATANQGSEATYESGFVIDKFPISRPNLTFSTLTVSNMSPEDSSIYLCSVSQLPWVEYGYTFGSGTRLTVV.

The chain couples TRBV27 to TRBJ1-4, with D possibly being TRBD1 (5 bases). The CDR3 is 13 amino acids. V was clipped by 6 bases and J by 4 bases, with 9 bases between them. Germline CDR1 MNHEY, CDR2 SMNVEV (reference sequence). The CDR3, as DNA: TGTGCCAGCAGGACAGTGAATAATGAAAAACTGTTTTTT. It is translated as CASRTVNNEKLFF.

This chain links TRBV25-1 with TRBJ2-2; D remains unclear. CDR3 length equals 12 residues. Germline V gene sequence: CDR1 MGHDK, CDR2 SYGVNS. The ends were cut back, 7 bases at V and 2 bases at J, with 5 bases in the middle. The DNA of the CDR3 is TGTGCCAGCAAGCGCAACACCGGGGAGCTGTTTTTT. Its translation: CASKRNTGELFF. The full variable domain, in which reference TRBV25-1 and TRBJ2-2 provide the parts outside the CDR3, is EADIYQTPRYLVIGTGKKITLECSQTMGHDKMYWYQQDPGMELHLIHYSYGVNSTEKGDLSSESTVSRIRTEHFPLTLESARPSHTSQYLCASKRNTGELFFGEGSRLTVL.

This chain uses TRBV18 with TRBJ1-1; unclear D gene. This CDR3 is 13 amino acids long. Trimming cost V 3 bases and J 1 base, with 6 bases left between them. The germline V gene has CDR1 KGHSH and CDR2 LQKENI. The CDR3 region has the DNA TGTGCCAGCTCACCTCAGGAGAACACTGAAGCTTTCTTT. Its protein is CASSPQENTEAFF.

The rearrangement uses TRBV27 and TRBJ1-6; a weak D match, TRBD1 (6 bases). The ends were cut back, 6 bases at V and 13 bases at J, with 13 bases in the middle. The CDR3 totals 12 residues. Germline V gene sequence: CDR1 MNHEY, CDR2 SMNVEV (reference sequence). CDR3 DNA sequence: TGTGCCAGCAGGGACAGTCGGTTGCCCCTCCACTTT. Protein: CASRDSRLPLHF.

The CDR3 DNA reads as TGTGCCAGCAGCTTAGCGGTGCAGGCTCGTACACTGTTTTTT. Its translation is CASSLAVQARTLFF. V gene TRBV7-2 combines with J gene TRBJ1-4; D gene ambiguous. V lost 0 bases, J lost 13 bases, and 15 bases lay in between. This CDR3 contains 14 residues. Germline CDR1 is SGHTA and CDR2 is FQGNSA.

V and J are TRBV5-1 and TRBJ2-2, with D possibly TRBD2 on 5 matching bases. The CDR3 length is 16 residues. Trimming took off 4 bases at V and 2 bases at J, with 15 bases between the two ends. From germline, CDR1 is SGHRS and CDR2 YFSETQ. Here the CDR3 reads CASSPVPGLNTGELFF. The CDR3 region has the DNA TGCGCCAGCAGCCCGGTACCGGGATTAAACACCGGGGAGCTGTTTTTT.

V gene TRBV7-2 combines with J gene TRBJ2-5; 8 nucleotides agree with TRBD2. CDR3 length equals 17 residues. J was trimmed by 2 bases and V by 5 bases; bases with no gene match: 13. Germline V CDR1 and CDR2: SGHTA, FQGNSA. CDR3 region: CASSHPRGVPAQETQYF. The CDR3 DNA reads as TGTGCCAGCAGCCACCCGCGGGGGGTGCCTGCACAAGAGACCCAGTACTTC.

This clone has just one count. This sequence joins TRBV4-2 and TRBJ2-1; D gene uncertain. V lost 0 bases, J lost 8 bases, and 11 bases lay in between. The CDR3 covers 14 residues. CDR1 LGHNA and CDR2 YNFKEQ come from the germline V gene. CDR3 sequence reads: CASSQDFYIYEQFF. The CDR3 DNA is TGTGCCAGCAGCCAAGATTTCTATATCTATGAGCAGTTCTTC.